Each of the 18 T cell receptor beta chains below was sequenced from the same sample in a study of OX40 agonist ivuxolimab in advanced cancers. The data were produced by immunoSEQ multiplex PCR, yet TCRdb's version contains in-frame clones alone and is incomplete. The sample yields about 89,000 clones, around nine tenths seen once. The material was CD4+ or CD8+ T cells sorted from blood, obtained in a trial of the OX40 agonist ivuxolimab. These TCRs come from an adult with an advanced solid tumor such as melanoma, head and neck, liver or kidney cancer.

Here the CDR3 DNA reads TGTGCCAGCAGACGGAGAGGGGGCTTAAGGTCTTACAATGAGCAGTTCTTC. Its translation: CASRRRGGLRSYNEQFF. This rearrangement joins TRBV5-8 to TRBJ2-1, with 7 nucleotides matching TRBD1. CDR1 and CDR2 (germline): SGHTS, YDEGEE. Unmatched junction bases numbered 15, after V lost 5 bases and J lost 4 bases. The CDR3 covers 17 residues.

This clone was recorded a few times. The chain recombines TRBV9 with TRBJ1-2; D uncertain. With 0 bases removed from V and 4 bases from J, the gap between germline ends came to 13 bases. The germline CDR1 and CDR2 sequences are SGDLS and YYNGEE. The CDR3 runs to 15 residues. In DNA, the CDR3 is TGTGCCAGCAGCGTAGGAGGGAGGTTAAGCTATGGCTACACCTTC. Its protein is CASSVGGRLSYGYTF.

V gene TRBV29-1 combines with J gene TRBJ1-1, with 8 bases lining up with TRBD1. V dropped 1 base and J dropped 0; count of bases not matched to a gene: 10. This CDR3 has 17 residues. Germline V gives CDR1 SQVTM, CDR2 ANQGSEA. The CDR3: CSVEGDRGGIMNTEAFF. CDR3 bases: TGCAGCGTTGAAGGTGACAGGGGAGGGATCATGAACACTGAAGCTTTCTTT.

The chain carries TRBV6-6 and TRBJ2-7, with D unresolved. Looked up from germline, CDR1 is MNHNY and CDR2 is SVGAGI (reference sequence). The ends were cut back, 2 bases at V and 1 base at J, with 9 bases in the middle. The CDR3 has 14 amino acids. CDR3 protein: CASSYQVGSYEQYF. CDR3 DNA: TGTGCCAGCAGTTACCAGGTCGGATCCTACGAGCAGTACTTC.

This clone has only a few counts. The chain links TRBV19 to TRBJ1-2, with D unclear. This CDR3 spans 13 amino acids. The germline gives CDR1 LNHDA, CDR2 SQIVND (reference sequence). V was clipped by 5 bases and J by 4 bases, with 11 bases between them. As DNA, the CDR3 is TGTGCCAGTAGTTCAGGACTGTCCTATGGCTACACCTTC. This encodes CASSSGLSYGYTF.

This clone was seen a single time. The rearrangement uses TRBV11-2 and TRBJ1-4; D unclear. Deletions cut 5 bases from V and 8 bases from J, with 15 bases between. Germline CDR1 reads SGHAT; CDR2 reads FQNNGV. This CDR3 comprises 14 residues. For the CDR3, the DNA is TGTGCCAGCAGCGTCACCTCGTCGGTGGAAAAACTGTTTTTT. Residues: CASSVTSSVEKLFF.

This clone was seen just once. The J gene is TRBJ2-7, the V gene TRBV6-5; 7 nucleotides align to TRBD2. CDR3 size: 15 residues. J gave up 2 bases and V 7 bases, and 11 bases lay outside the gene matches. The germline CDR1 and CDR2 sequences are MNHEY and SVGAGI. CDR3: CASTPTSAVTYEQYF. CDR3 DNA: TGTGCCAGCACCCCTACTAGCGCGGTAACCTACGAGCAGTACTTC.

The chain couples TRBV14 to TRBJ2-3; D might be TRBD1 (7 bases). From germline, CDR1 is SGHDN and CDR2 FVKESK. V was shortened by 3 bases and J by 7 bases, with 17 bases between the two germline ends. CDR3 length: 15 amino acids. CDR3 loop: CASSQTGGQRYTQYF. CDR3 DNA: TGTGCCAGCAGCCAGACCGGGGGACAGAGATATACGCAGTATTTT.

The CDR3 DNA reads TGTGCCAGCAGCTTAGCAGGTGGGGTCAACTACGAGCAGTACTTC. This gives the protein CASSLAGGVNYEQYF. This rearrangement joins TRBV7-9 to TRBJ2-7; D gene unclear. Germline V gene lookup returns CDR1 SEHNR and CDR2 FQNEAQ (reference sequence). Trimming stripped 0 bases from V and 3 bases from J, with 12 bases between. The CDR3 sequence is 15 residues long.

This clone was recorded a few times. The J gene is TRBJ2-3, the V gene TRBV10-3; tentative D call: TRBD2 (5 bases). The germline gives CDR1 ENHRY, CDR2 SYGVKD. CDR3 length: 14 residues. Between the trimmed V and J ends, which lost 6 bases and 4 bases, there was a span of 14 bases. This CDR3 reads CAIRMGIAPDTQYF. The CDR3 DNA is TGTGCCATCAGGATGGGGATAGCGCCAGATACGCAGTATTTT.

The CDR3 spells CASSLAGGGNTIYF. The DNA of the CDR3 is TGTGCCAGCAGTTTAGCAGGGGGAGGAAACACCATATATTTT. This sequence joins TRBV27 and TRBJ1-3, with 7 nucleotides matching TRBD1. Germline V gene lookup returns CDR1 MNHEY and CDR2 SMNVEV (reference sequence). V shed 2 bases and J 4 bases; nucleotides not matched to a gene: 2. This CDR3 region has 14 residues.

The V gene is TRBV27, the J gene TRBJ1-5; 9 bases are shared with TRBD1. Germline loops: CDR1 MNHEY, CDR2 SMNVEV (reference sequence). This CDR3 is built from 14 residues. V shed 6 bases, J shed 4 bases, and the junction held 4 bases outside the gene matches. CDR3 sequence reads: CASRAGTGNQPQHF. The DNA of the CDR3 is TGTGCCAGCAGGGCCGGGACAGGGAATCAGCCCCAGCATTTT.

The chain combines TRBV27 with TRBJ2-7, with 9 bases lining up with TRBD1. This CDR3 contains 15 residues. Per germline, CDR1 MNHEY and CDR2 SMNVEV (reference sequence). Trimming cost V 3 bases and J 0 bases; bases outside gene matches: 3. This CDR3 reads CASSFDRGFSYEQYF. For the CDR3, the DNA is TGTGCCAGCAGTTTCGACAGGGGGTTCTCCTACGAGCAGTACTTC.

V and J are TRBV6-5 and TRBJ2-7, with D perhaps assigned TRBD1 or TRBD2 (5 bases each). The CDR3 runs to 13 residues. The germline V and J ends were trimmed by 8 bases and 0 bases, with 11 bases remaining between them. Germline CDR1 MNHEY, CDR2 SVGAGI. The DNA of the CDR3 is TGTGCCAGCCACGGGACGGGCTCCTACGAGCAGTACTTC. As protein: CASHGTGSYEQYF.

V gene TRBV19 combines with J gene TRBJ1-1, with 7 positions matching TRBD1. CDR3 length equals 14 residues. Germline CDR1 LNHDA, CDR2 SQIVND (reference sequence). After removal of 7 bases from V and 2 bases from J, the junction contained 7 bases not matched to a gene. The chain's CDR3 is CASTHRGGNTEAFF. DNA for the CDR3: TGTGCCAGTACCCACAGGGGCGGAAACACTGAAGCTTTCTTT.

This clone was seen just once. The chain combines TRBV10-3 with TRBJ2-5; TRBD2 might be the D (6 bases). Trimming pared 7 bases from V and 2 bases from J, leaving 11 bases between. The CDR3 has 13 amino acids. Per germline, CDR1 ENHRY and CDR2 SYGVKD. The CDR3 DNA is TGTGCCATCAACGGTGGGGGGCAAGAGACCCAGTACTTC. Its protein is CAINGGGQETQYF.

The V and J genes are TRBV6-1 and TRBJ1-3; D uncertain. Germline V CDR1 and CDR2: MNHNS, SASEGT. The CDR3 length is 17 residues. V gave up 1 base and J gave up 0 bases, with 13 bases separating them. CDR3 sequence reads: CASSEGEGNLSGNTIYF. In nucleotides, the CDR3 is TGTGCCAGCAGTGAAGGGGAAGGGAACCTCTCTGGAAACACCATATATTTT.

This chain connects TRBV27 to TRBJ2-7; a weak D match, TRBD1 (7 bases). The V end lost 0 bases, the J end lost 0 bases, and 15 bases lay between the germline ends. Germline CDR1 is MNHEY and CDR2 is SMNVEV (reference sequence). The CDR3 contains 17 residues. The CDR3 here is CASSLSRPGGSSYEQYF. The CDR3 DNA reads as TGTGCCAGCAGTTTATCGCGGCCAGGGGGGAGCTCCTACGAGCAGTACTTC.